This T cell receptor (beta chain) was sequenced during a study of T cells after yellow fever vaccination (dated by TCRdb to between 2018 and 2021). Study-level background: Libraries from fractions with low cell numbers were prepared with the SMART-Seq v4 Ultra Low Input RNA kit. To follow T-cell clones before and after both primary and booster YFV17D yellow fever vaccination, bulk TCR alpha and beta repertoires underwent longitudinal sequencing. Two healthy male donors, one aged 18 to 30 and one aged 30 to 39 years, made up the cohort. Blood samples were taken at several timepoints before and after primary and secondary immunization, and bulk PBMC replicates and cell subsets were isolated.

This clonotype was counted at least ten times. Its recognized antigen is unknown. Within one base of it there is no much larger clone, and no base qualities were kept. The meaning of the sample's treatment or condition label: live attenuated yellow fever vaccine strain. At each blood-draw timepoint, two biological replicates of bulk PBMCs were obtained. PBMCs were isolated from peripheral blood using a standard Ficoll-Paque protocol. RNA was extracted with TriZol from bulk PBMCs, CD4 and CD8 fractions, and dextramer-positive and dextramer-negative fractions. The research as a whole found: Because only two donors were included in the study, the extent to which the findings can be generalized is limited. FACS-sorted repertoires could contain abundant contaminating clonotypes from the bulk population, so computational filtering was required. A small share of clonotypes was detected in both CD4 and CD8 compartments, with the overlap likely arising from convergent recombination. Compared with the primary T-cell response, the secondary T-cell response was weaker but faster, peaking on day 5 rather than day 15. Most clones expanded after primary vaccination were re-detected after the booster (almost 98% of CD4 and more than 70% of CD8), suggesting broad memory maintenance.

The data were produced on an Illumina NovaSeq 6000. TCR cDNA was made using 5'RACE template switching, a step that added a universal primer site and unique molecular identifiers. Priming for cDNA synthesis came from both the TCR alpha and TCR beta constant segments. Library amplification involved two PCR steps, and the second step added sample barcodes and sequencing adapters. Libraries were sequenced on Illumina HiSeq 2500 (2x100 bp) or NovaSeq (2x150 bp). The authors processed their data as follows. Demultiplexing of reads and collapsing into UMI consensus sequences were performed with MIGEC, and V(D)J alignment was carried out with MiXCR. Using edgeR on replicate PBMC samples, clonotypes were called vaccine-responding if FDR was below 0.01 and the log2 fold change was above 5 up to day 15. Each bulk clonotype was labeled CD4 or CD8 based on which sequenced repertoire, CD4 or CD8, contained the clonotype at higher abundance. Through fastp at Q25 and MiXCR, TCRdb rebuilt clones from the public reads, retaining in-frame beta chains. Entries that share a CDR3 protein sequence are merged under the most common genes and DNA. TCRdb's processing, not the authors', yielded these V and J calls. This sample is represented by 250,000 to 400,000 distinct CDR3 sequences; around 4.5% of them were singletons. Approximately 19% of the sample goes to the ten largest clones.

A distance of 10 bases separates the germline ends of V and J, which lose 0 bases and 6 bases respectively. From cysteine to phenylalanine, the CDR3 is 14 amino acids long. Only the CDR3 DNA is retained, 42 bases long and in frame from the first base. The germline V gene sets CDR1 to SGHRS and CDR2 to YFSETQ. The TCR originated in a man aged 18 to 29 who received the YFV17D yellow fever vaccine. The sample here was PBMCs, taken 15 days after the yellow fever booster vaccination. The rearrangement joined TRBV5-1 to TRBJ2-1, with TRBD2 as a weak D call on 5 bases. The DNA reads TGCGCCAGCAGCTTGGGGGGAGCCCCCAATGAGCAGTTCTTC. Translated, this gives CASSLGGAPNEQFF.